This T cell receptor beta chain was documented in a study of T cell changes during pregnancy in multiple sclerosis. This clone came up once. The V segment lost 7 bases and the J segment 0 bases; nucleotides outside the gene matches: 7. The CDR3 consists of 15 residues. Germline V gene sequence: CDR1 ENHRY, CDR2 SYGVKD. Assay used: immunoSEQ multiplex PCR; TCRdb lists only in-frame clones, some missing. Of tens of thousands of clones in the sample, about nine tenths were seen once. The source material was CD4+ T cells from peripheral blood mononuclear cells, sampled in the first trimester of pregnancy. This chain joins TRBV10-3 and TRBJ1-2; 8 bases agree with TRBD1. The TCR comes from a female donor in good health, enrolled as a control in a pregnancy study. The CDR3 DNA reads as TGTGCCATCACCGCCCCGGACAGGGCTAACTATGGCTACACCTTC. Translated: CAITAPDRANYGYTF.